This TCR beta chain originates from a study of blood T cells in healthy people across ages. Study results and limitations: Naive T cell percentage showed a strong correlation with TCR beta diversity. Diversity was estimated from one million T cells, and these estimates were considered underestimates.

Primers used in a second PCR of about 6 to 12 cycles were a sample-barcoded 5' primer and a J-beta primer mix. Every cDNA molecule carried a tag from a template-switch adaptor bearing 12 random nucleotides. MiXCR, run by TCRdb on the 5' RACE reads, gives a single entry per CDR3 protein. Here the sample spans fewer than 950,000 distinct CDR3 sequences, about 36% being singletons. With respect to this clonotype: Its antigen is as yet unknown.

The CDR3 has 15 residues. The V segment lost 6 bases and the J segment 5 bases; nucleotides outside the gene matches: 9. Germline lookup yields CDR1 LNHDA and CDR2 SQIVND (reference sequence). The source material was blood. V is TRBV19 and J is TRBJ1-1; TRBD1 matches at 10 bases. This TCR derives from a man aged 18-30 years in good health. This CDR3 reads CASSPGTGDETEAFF. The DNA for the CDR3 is TGTGCCAGTAGCCCCGGGACAGGGGATGAAACTGAAGCTTTCTTT.